One T cell receptor (beta chain) is described in this entry. Which antigen it targets is not known. Base qualities were left out, and no much larger clone turns up one base away. The data derive from a study of shared clonotypes between healthy human individuals (dated by TCRdb to the early 2020s). For the wider study: The cohort included three men and a couple of women between 18 and 49 years of age. Libraries were prepared and TCR repertoires were sequenced by different laboratories using diverse techniques, in order to increase sequencing depth and limit assay-specific biases. To estimate repertoire size and how much clonotypes are shared between individuals, the study performed deep sequencing of blood TCR repertoires from about 5 healthy adults. Leukapheresis yielded between about 0.85 and 10 billion PBMCs per donor. Per donor, three plates each were used for CD4 naive and CD4 memory, two for CD8 naive, and one for CD8 memory.

Paper-wide results and their limitations: Naive subsets generally had larger estimated clonotype richness than memory subsets. Pairwise subsampling led to the expectation that sequencing depth would affect the degree of clonotype sharing among donors. Even with the large sequencing depth, rarefaction of the sorted-subset datasets indicated that sequencing was incomplete. Only blood was sampled, and tissue TCR repertoires likely differ from those in blood. When several donors were compared, the shared fraction of clonotypes was roughly 5% for naive CD4, roughly 3.3% for naive CD8, roughly 2.5% for memory CD4, and 0.3% to 0.5% for memory CD8. Compared with non-shared clonotypes, clonotypes shared by all four sorted-subset donors had higher generation probabilities. The genetic and exposure-history diversity represented was limited by the small number of donors.

For the CD8 naive samples, CD45RO-negative cells were positively selected for CCR7, yielding a CD45RA+CCR7+ population from which TemRA cells were excluded. Donors were healthy HIV-negative adults with no recently reported acute infections or vaccinations. Every donor was a Caucasian adult residing in Nashville, Tennessee, USA. Blood was obtained by leukapheresis, after which PBMCs were separated by Ficoll-Histopaque density gradient centrifugation and cryopreserved in liquid nitrogen vapor phase. Analytical flow cytometry was used to check the purity and quantity of every magnetically sorted T cell population. From each sorted fraction, genomic DNA was isolated and quantified by UV absorbance on a Nanodrop 2000c. Germline trimming: 0 bases from V, 1 base from J; junction bases outside gene matches: 10. For CDR1 and CDR2, the germline V gene lists MGHRA and YSYEKL. The CDR3 goes from the cysteine to the phenylalanine over 18 residues. Only the CDR3 portion is preserved as DNA: 54 bases, with reading frame beginning at the first base.

Using the deep immunoSEQ assay, TCR CDR3 regions were amplified from genomic DNA by multiplex PCR. Extracted genomic DNA from each cell subset was spread evenly across all wells of several immunoSEQ 96-well plates, with each plate serving as a replicate. Each replicate PCR for sorted subsets received about 200 ng genomic DNA, equal to 30,000 or so T cell genomes. Purified libraries were quantified with a Qubit 3.0 fluorometer, sized on a Bioanalyzer 2100, and re-quantified with the KAPA Library Quantification kit. Every immunoSEQ 96-well plate was sequenced on a separate single-read 150-cycle Illumina NextSeq 550 flow cell. As for the original processing: Because only junctional sequences without quality scores were contained in the immunoSEQ output, filtering matching that applied to full-length reads could not be performed. To assign V/J genes and CDR3, sequences were annotated using PyIR, a Python wrapper for IgBLAST v1.9, with IMGT germline references. Any read was removed if the V/J assignment was weak (E-value above 1e-6), the CDR3 was missing, or the read contained stop codons, out-of-frame junctions, or ambiguous translated residues. V3J clonotypes were defined as sequences sharing an identical inferred V gene, J gene, and CDR3 amino acid sequence. Percentage overlap between repertoires was computed as shared unique clonotypes divided by the size of the smaller repertoire. Repertoire richness was assessed with RTK rarefaction, the Chao1 estimator, and Recon v2.1 estimates of unobserved clonotypes. Generation probabilities were computed with OLGA for all TCRbeta clonotypes obtained by the gDNA method from several donors. TCRdb took over this immuneACCESS table, retaining in-frame rearrangements with V and J assigned. Such tables are incomplete; in checked studies, under half of the missing clones stem from an unresolved V gene, and the remainder is unexplained. From that table come the V and J calls and clone size; the DNA was used to work out D and trimming. This sample has around 2,100,000 clones in its table, and roughly 95% of those were observed once. More than 0.95% of the sample rests with the top ten.

The source material was naive CD8+ T cells sorted from blood. The sample's cell subset or site label, decoded: CD45RA+CCR7+. The chain is assembled from TRBV4-1 and TRBJ2-3; 7 central nucleotides agree with TRBD2. The clonotype comes from a man younger than 30 in good health. The sequenced DNA is TGCGCCAGCAGCCAAGAAAAGGGAGCGGGAATCCGCACAGATACGCAGTATTTT. Its protein reads: CASSQEKGAGIRTDTQYF.